The rows below give T cell receptor beta chains drawn from one sample of a study of T cell responses to AZD1222 COVID-19 vaccine. Only in-frame clones appear in the TCRdb table, and some are missing; sequencing was by immunoSEQ multiplex PCR. The data show 140,000 or so clones, with 70% to 90% seen just once and around 5% held by the top ten. The source was peripheral blood, collected on day 0 of AZD1222 vaccination. The receptor set was obtained from an adult in good health. Both conserved end residues are part of each CDR3. The D gene is left open where the match is weak. Not every row has a clone size; where given, it reads once, few, many or a size class.

>TRBV30|once|16|TRBD2|TRBJ2-7
TGTGCCTGGAGTGTCATCGAGCGGGAGGGGCTATGGGAGCAGTACTTC
CAWSVIEREGLWEQYF
>TRBV6-5|NA|14|NA|TRBJ1-3
TGTGCCAGCAATCGGGACGACTCTGGAAACACCATATATTTT
CASNRDDSGNTIYF
>TRBV27|once|16|NA|TRBJ1-5
TGTGCCAGCAGTTTATGGGCAGGGGATAGCAATCAGCCCCAGCATTTT
CASSLWAGDSNQPQHF
>TRBV19|NA|14|NA|TRBJ1-1
TGTGCCAGTAGTATACAGACAGCGAACACTGAAGCTTTCTTT
CASSIQTANTEAFF
>TRBV27|NA|15|NA|TRBJ2-1
TGTGCCAGCAGTTTTCCCGGGAGCCTCTCTACTGAGCAGTTCTTC
CASSFPGSLSTEQFF
>TRBV30|NA|14|NA|TRBJ2-2
TGTGCCTGGAGTGTACAGGGAGGGACCGGGGAGCTGTTTTTT
CAWSVQGGTGELFF
>TRBV7-9|few|17|TRBD2|TRBJ2-7
TGTGCCAGCAGCTTAGGTCTAGCGGAGGGACCCGGCGACGAGCAGTACTTC
CASSLGLAEGPGDEQYF
>TRBV4-1|NA|17|TRBD1|TRBJ1-4
TGCGCCAGCAGCCAAACCCGAACAGGGGCCGGGAGCGAAAAACTGTTTTTT
CASSQTRTGAGSEKLFF
>TRBV2|NA|16|TRBD1|TRBJ1-4
TGTGCCAGCAGTCCAACCACAGGGGCGGCTAATGAAAAACTGTTTTTT
CASSPTTGAANEKLFF
>TRBV6-4|NA|13|TRBD1|TRBJ1-5
TGTGCCGCAGGGGGTCATAGCAATCAGCCCCAGCATTTT
CAAGGHSNQPQHF